These 27 T cell receptor beta chains were sequenced from one sample in a study of cytomegalovirus exposure and HLA in healthy donors. In the PCR, 60 Vbeta and 13 Jbeta primers were used. Sequenced by immunoSEQ multiplex PCR; TCRdb stores in-frame clones only, minus some. The profile shows under 110,000 clones, about two thirds of them singletons. The sample comprised PBMCs. The receptors originated from a boy aged 5 to 17 in good health and CMV-seronegative.

The gene calls are TRBV7-2 and TRBJ1-1; 8 bases are shared with TRBD1. This CDR3 has 16 amino acids. Germline CDR1 SGHTA, CDR2 FQGNSA. Germline trimming cut 2 bases from V and 5 bases from J; bases unmatched to any gene: 10. The CDR3 here is CASSLRGQGARTEAFF. In nucleotides, the CDR3 is TGTGCCAGCAGCTTAAGGGGTCAGGGGGCTCGGACTGAAGCTTTCTTT.

The chain carries TRBV4-1 and TRBJ1-5; D is unresolved. V was pared by 0 bases and J by 9 bases, with 12 bases between. The V gene's germline CDR1 is MGHRA and CDR2 YSYEKL. The CDR3 spans 14 residues. The CDR3 reads CASSQENGVRPQHF. The CDR3 DNA sequence: TGCGCCAGCAGCCAAGAAAACGGGGTGCGGCCCCAGCATTTT.

The chain is built from TRBV19 and TRBJ2-1; 13 bases are shared with TRBD2. V gave up 5 bases and J gave up 5 bases; unmatched junction bases: 6. CDR1 is LNHDA, CDR2 SQIVND, per germline (reference sequence). CDR3 length: 16 amino acids. The CDR3 is CASSPTTSGGNNEQFF. In nucleotides, the CDR3 is TGTGCCAGTAGTCCCACGACTAGCGGGGGGAACAATGAGCAGTTCTTC.

CDR3 region: CASSATSGSSYNEQFF. The DNA for the CDR3 is TGTGCCAGCAGCGCCACTAGCGGGAGCTCCTACAATGAGCAGTTCTTC. The chain joins TRBV7-9 to TRBJ2-1; TRBD2 agrees at 11 bases. V shed 5 bases, J shed 0 bases, and the junction held 3 bases outside the gene matches. The CDR3 is made up of 16 amino acids. Looked up from germline, CDR1 is SEHNR and CDR2 is FQNEAQ (reference sequence).

This clone was detected a few times. V and J are TRBV6-1 and TRBJ1-5, with unresolved D. The CDR3 runs to 13 residues. The germline V gene has CDR1 MNHNS and CDR2 SASEGT. Trimming removed 8 bases from V and 4 bases from J, with 12 bases in between. CDR3 sequence: CASLSWENQPQHF. In DNA, the CDR3 is TGTGCCAGCCTTTCCTGGGAGAATCAGCCCCAGCATTTT.

The chain has TRBV28 and TRBJ2-1; D is perhaps TRBD2 (6 bases). The CDR3 contains 13 residues. Trimming cost V 9 bases and J 5 bases, with 14 bases left between them. In germline, CDR1 is MDHEN, CDR2 SYDVKM. CDR3 in amino acids: CASTGTGNNEQFF. Here the CDR3 DNA reads TGTGCCAGTACCGGGACTGGCAACAATGAGCAGTTCTTC.

This clone has only one observation. Different DNA sequences within this sample yield the same CDR3. This chain uses TRBV9 with TRBJ2-1; TRBD2 aligns across 7 bases. This CDR3 spans 15 amino acids. Germline V lookup: CDR1 SGDLS, CDR2 YYNGEE. Unmatched junction bases numbered 4, after V lost 2 bases and J lost 2 bases. The CDR3 nucleotides read TGTGCCAGCAGCGTTCTGGCGGGAGCCTACAATGAGCAGTTCTTC. Translation gives CASSVLAGAYNEQFF.

This chain links TRBV11-2 with TRBJ2-7; 11 positions agree with TRBD2. Looked up from germline, CDR1 is SGHAT and CDR2 is FQNNGV. The CDR3 spans 17 residues. Trimming removed 2 bases from V and 3 bases from J; junction bases left unmatched: 9. This CDR3 is CASSLTSGSSDGYEQYF. In nucleotides, the CDR3 is TGTGCCAGCAGCTTAACTAGCGGGAGTTCCGACGGCTACGAGCAGTACTTC.

This clone occurred once. J is TRBJ1-2 and V is TRBV28; TRBD1 agrees at 8 bases. J lost 11 bases, V lost 4 bases, and 6 bases had no gene match. The CDR3 loop spans 12 amino acids. Looked up from germline, CDR1 is MDHEN and CDR2 is SYDVKM. CDR3 DNA sequence: TGTGCCAGCAGTTCTGGGACAGGATTATACACCTTC. Its translation: CASSSGTGLYTF.

This sequence joins TRBV9 and TRBJ2-7; 7 bases map to TRBD2. Germline lookup yields CDR1 SGDLS and CDR2 YYNGEE. The CDR3 extends over 16 amino acids. The trim removed 3 bases at V and 0 bases at J, leaving 9 bases unmatched. The CDR3 DNA is TGTGCCAGCAGCGCCCGCGGCGGGGGAAGCTCCTACGAGCAGTACTTC. This sequence encodes CASSARGGGSSYEQYF. Full variable domain (outside the CDR3, taken from reference TRBV9 and TRBJ2-7): DSGVTQTPKHLITATGQRVTLRCSPRSGDLSVYWYQQSLDQGLQFLIQYYNGEERAKGNILERFSAQQFPDLHSELNLSSLELGDSALYFCASSARGGGSSYEQYFGPGTRLTVT.

The chain employs TRBV11-2 and TRBJ2-2; 7 bases align to TRBD2. Losses at the gene ends were 8 bases for V and 4 bases for J; bases not matched to a gene: 13. The CDR3 length is 16 residues. Germline CDR1 and CDR2: SGHAT and FQNNGV. CDR3 sequence (DNA): TGTGCCAGCGGGCCCGGGGGGAGCGGAGTCACCGGGGAGCTGTTTTTT. This sequence encodes CASGPGGSGVTGELFF.

This clone was counted between two and nine times. The rearrangement links TRBV27 to TRBJ2-7; D is possibly TRBD1 (5 bases). Germline CDR1 MNHEY, CDR2 SMNVEV (reference sequence). V was clipped by 5 bases and J by 3 bases, with 20 bases between them. This CDR3 comprises 16 residues. DNA for the CDR3: TGTGCCAGCAGTAAAAATGCACAGGAGAGACTCTACGAGCAGTACTTC. Residues: CASSKNAQERLYEQYF.

The chain combines TRBV7-3 with TRBJ1-1; unclear D gene. V was shortened by 0 bases and J by 4 bases, with 6 bases between the two germline ends. This CDR3 has 13 amino acids. Germline V gives CDR1 SGHTA, CDR2 FQGTGA. The CDR3 bases are TGTGCCAGCAGCTTAACCCAGGCCACTGAAGCTTTCTTT. As protein: CASSLTQATEAFF.

This clone was counted only a few times. This chain connects TRBV9 to TRBJ1-4, with TRBD1 matching 9 bases. The V gene's germline CDR1 is SGDLS and CDR2 YYNGEE. Losses at the gene ends were 1 base for V and 7 bases for J; bases not matched to a gene: 8. The length of the CDR3 is 16 residues. CDR3 sequence reads: CASSVTQGANGEKLFF. CDR3 in DNA: TGTGCCAGCAGCGTAACACAGGGGGCAAATGGTGAAAAACTGTTTTTT.

This clone has more than one count but fewer than ten. The chain joins TRBV30 to TRBJ1-1; D unresolved. The CDR3 totals 18 residues. Trimming stripped 3 bases from V and 6 bases from J, with 29 bases between. Germline values: CDR1 GTSNPN, CDR2 SVGIG (reference sequence). This CDR3 is CAWSAMRQFVNGNPEAFF. CDR3 coding DNA: TGTGCCTGGAGCGCGATGCGGCAGTTTGTTAATGGTAATCCTGAAGCTTTCTTT.

This clone has a single count. This rearrangement joins TRBV11-3 to TRBJ1-5, with D hard to call. Trimming pared 2 bases from V and 1 base from J, leaving 3 bases between. CDR1 and CDR2 (germline): SGHNT, YENEEA. There are 13 residues in the CDR3. The CDR3 coding sequence is TGTGCCAGCAGCTTAAGCAGCAATCAGCCCCAGCATTTT. Encoded protein: CASSLSSNQPQHF.

The sample holds one count of this clone. The J gene is TRBJ2-3, the V gene TRBV21-1; the DNA was not used to check the table's D call, TRBD2. TRBV21-1 is a pseudogene segment. There are 15 residues in the CDR3. DNA of the CDR3: TGTGCCAGCAGCGAGAAGACGGGAAGCACAGATACGCAGTATTTT. It translates to CASSEKTGSTDTQYF.

This chain connects TRBV5-1 to TRBJ2-1; D is perhaps TRBD1 (6 bases). The CDR3 totals 13 residues. The V gene's germline CDR1 is SGHRS and CDR2 YFSETQ. V was shortened by 3 bases and J by 5 bases, with 9 bases between the two germline ends. The CDR3: CASSSDSDNEQFF. For the CDR3, the DNA is TGCGCCAGCAGCTCGGACAGTGACAATGAGCAGTTCTTC.

The chain has TRBV5-6 and TRBJ2-3; TRBD2 matches at 8 bases. The junction had 13 bases not matched to a gene; V was cut back by 4 bases and J by 6 bases. Germline V gene data show CDR1 as SGHDT and CDR2 as YYEEEE. The CDR3 loop spans 16 amino acids. CDR3 amino acids: CASSPERGRLGDTQYF. The CDR3 bases are TGTGCCAGCAGCCCCGAGCGGGGGCGGTTGGGCGATACGCAGTATTTT.

The CDR3 nucleotides read TGTGCCTGGCATCTCCTAGCGGGTCGTCATGAGCAGTTCTTC. It translates to CAWHLLAGRHEQFF. V usage is TRBV30 and J usage is TRBJ2-1; TRBD2 matches 8 bases. V shed 5 bases, J shed 8 bases, and the junction held 11 bases outside the gene matches. Germline V lookup: CDR1 GTSNPN, CDR2 SVGIG (reference sequence). The CDR3 contains 14 residues.

The chain recombines TRBV4-3 with TRBJ2-6; 11 bases match TRBD2. The CDR3 extends over 19 amino acids. Germline CDR1 reads LGHNA; CDR2 reads YSLEER. After removal of 3 bases from V and 1 base from J, the junction contained 8 bases not matched to a gene. CDR3 bases: TGCGCCAGCAGCCAGGTGACTAGCGGGGCCTCTTCTGGGGCCAACGTCCTGACTTTC. This sequence encodes CASSQVTSGASSGANVLTF.

The chain employs TRBV28 and TRBJ1-2; possibly TRBD1 for D (6 bases). The V and J ends lost 4 bases and 4 bases respectively, with 13 bases between them. Looked up from germline, CDR1 is MDHEN and CDR2 is SYDVKM. This CDR3 has 14 residues. CDR3 bases: TGTGCCAGCAGTTCCCCCGGGACATTCTATGGCTACACCTTC. Its translation is CASSSPGTFYGYTF.

V is TRBV28 and J is TRBJ2-2; a possible D gene is TRBD2 (5 bases). The CDR3 sequence is 13 residues long. Germline CDR1 reads MDHEN; CDR2 reads SYDVKM. V was clipped by 11 bases and J by 2 bases, with 12 bases between them. In DNA, the CDR3 is TGTGCCTATCTAGCAGACAACACCGGGGAGCTGTTTTTT. Its translation is CAYLADNTGELFF.

J is TRBJ2-5 and V is TRBV14; possible D gene TRBD1, 6 bases. CDR1 SGHDN and CDR2 FVKESK come from the germline V gene. V was shortened by 4 bases and J by 3 bases, with 6 bases between the two germline ends. CDR3 length equals 12 residues. The CDR3 coding sequence is TGTGCCAGCAGCCGACAGGAAGAGACCCAGTACTTC. Translating it yields CASSRQEETQYF.

This clone was seen a single time. One end of the junction is discordant with germline, which a read error may explain. The chain combines TRBV7-7 with TRBJ2-2; 7 bases map to TRBD1. Germline V gene lookup returns CDR1 SSHAT and CDR2 FNYEAQ (reference sequence). The CDR3 sequence is 13 residues long. The CDR3 DNA sequence: TGTGCTAGCAGCCCAGGGGGCACCGGGGAGCTGTTTTTT. Translating it yields CASSPGGTGELFF.

The chain employs TRBV25-1 and TRBJ2-7; D uncertain. The CDR3 consists of 14 residues. V shed 3 bases and J shed 3 bases, with 12 bases lying between them. Germline CDR1 reads MGHDK; CDR2 reads SYGVNS. The CDR3 spells CASSDTSLDYEQYF. The CDR3 DNA reads as TGTGCCAGCAGTGACACCTCGCTAGACTACGAGCAGTACTTC.

This chain links TRBV12-1 with TRBJ2-7; the DNA was not used to check the table's D call, TRBD2. TRBV12-1 is assigned pseudogene status. The CDR3 spans 17 residues. In DNA, the CDR3 is TGTGCCAGCAGCTTTGAGGGACTAGCGGCCCGATCCTACGAGCAGTACTTC. Residues: CASSFEGLAARSYEQYF.